Listed below are T cell receptor beta chains from one sample, sequenced in a study of regulatory T cells in long-lasting Graves disease. TCRdb re-called the multiplex PCR reads with MiXCR, one entry per CDR3 protein. Among around 460,000 distinct CDR3 sequences listed, 14% were seen once. This sample also appeared in a second study, on T cells in Graves' hyperthyroidism and ophthalmopathy.

The input for sequencing was peripheral blood mononuclear cells (PBMCs), taken at new diagnosis, from a patient treated with antithyroid drugs. Every receptor here comes from a woman aged 45 to 65 with Graves disease. CDR3s leave out the opening cysteine and the closing phenylalanine or tryptophan.

V gene	J gene	CDR3 protein
TRBV2	TRBJ1-5	ASSSGQNQPQH
TRBV20-1	TRBJ2-3	SALRGIGTDTQY
TRBV12-3/TRBV12-4	TRBJ1-1	ASSLLSAQNTEAF
TRBV7-2	TRBJ1-5	ASSPTGFHQPQH
TRBV19	TRBJ1-3	ASSIGGLSGNTIY
TRBV12-3/TRBV12-4	TRBJ2-1	ASSGAGDSYNEQF
TRBV13	TRBJ2-1	ASTPLGGRTNEQF
TRBV29-1	TRBJ2-2	SVVRQGGGTGELF
TRBV29-1	TRBJ2-5	SDSRGFGETQY
TRBV5-1	TRBJ2-7	ASSLDYRRGQY
TRBV5-1	TRBJ2-7	ASSLGLAGAPPQY
TRBV5-1	TRBJ2-3	ASSPGNPLTDTQY
TRBV28	TRBJ2-3	ASLTGTPIGDTQY
TRBV6-5	TRBJ1-1	ASSYSPGVSTEAF
TRBV9	TRBJ2-2	ASSETSGIDTGELF
TRBV5-6	TRBJ2-1	ASRPNGLGYNEQF
TRBV5-1	TRBJ2-5	ASSPTVSTAETQY
TRBV24-1	TRBJ2-1	ATCGGMGSNEQF
TRBV5-4	TRBJ2-7	ASSPDSYGREQY
TRBV19	TRBJ2-6	ASKSAGFLSGANVLT
TRBV6-5	TRBJ2-5	ASSSILAEHGGETQY
TRBV18	TRBJ1-1	ASSPVENTEAF
TRBV12-3/TRBV12-4	TRBJ1-2	ASYYLGGRNYGYT
TRBV29-1	TRBJ1-1	SAVENTEAF
TRBV6-1	TRBJ1-1	ASAVRGTEAF
TRBV20-1	TRBJ1-3	SARAAGGNTIY
TRBV30	TRBJ1-2	AWRPGALYGYT
TRBV28	TRBJ2-7	ASIDATTYEQY
TRBV28	TRBJ1-1	ASSSKGTGIKAF
TRBV6-5	TRBJ1-2	ASSYTGSYGYT
TRBV5-6	TRBJ2-1	ASSIRLAVYNEQF
TRBV10-2	TRBJ2-7	ASWEAGGNRREQY
TRBV6-1	TRBJ1-1	ASSEGPSNTEAF
TRBV5-1	TRBJ1-1	ASSKTTEGTEAF
TRBV28	TRBJ2-7	ASSPGTGNRRQY
TRBV5-1	TRBJ1-3	ASSWDPGSGNTIY
TRBV5-1	TRBJ2-7	ASSLGPSNPAYEQY
TRBV5-1	TRBJ2-6	ASSPHVLT
TRBV5-1	TRBJ2-7	ASDSGTGGEQY
TRBV4-2	TRBJ2-1	ASSHRLERGEQF
TRBV29-1	TRBJ1-1	SVEKRTLWGTEAF
TRBV9	TRBJ1-3	ASSMGSGPGNTIY
TRBV7-8	TRBJ2-7	ASRERFSDEQY
TRBV4-1	TRBJ2-2	ASSQVASLAAGELF
TRBV5-1	TRBJ2-7	ASSLRTGGYYEQY
TRBV28	TRBJ2-7	ASSHLSLRSGRVYEQY
TRBV28	TRBJ1-5	ASSLWGKRQPQH
TRBV5-6	TRBJ2-3	ASSLAAGESTDTQY
TRBV11-3	TRBJ2-2	ASSPHPTGELF
TRBV30	TRBJ1-4	AWRRTGGDEKLF
TRBV3-1	TRBJ2-2	ASSQDLETGELF